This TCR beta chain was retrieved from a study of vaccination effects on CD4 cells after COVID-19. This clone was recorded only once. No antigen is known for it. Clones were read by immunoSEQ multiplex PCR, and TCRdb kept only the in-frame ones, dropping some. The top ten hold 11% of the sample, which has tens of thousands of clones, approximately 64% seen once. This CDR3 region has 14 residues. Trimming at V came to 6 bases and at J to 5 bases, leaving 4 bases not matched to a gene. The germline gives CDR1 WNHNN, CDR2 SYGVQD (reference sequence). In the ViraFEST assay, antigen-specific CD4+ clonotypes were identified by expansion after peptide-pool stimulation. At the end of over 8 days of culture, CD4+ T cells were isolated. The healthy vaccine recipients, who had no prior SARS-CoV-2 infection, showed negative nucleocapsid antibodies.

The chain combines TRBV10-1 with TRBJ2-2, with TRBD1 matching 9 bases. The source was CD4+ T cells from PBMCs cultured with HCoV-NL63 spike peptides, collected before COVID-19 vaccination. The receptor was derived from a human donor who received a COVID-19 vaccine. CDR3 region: CASSLTGGTGELFF. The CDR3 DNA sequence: TGCGCCAGCAGCTTGACAGGGGGAACCGGGGAGCTGTTTTTT.